Listed here are 16 T cell receptor beta chains from one sample, sequenced in a study of T cells in Graves' hyperthyroidism and ophthalmopathy. Amplification yielded TCR beta CDR3 regions, with RNA transcripts as the source. With the HTBI primer set, the TCR CDR3 went through a first round of RT-PCR. TCRdb ran MiXCR on the multiplex PCR reads and lists one entry per CDR3 protein. The sample records under 350,000 distinct CDR3 sequences, 15% to 20% being singletons. The specimen sequenced was blood. Receptors were obtained from a woman aged 45-65 years with Graves' hyperthyroidism.

The table lists this clonotype with many counts. The chain combines TRBV18 with TRBJ1-4; D gene ambiguous. Germline V gene data show CDR1 as KGHSH and CDR2 as LQKENI. This CDR3 has 14 amino acids. V was trimmed by 5 bases and J by 1 base, leaving 8 bases between them. Written as DNA, the CDR3 is TGTGCCAGCTCATCTCAAGGAACTAATGAAAAACTGTTTTTT. It codes for CASSSQGTNEKLFF.

This clonotype was seen at least ten times. The chain combines TRBV5-1 with TRBJ1-1; maybe TRBD1 (5 bases). CDR1 and CDR2 (germline): SGHRS, YFSETQ. This CDR3 comprises 15 residues. The V and J ends lost 0 bases and 4 bases respectively, with 13 bases between them. The CDR3 is CASSLDGDLSTEAFF. For the CDR3, the DNA is TGCGCCAGCAGCTTGGATGGGGACTTGTCCACTGAAGCTTTCTTT. Supplemented by reference TRBV5-1 and TRBJ1-1, the full variable domain reads KAGVTQTPRYLIKTRGQQVTLSCSPISGHRSVSWYQQTPGQGLQFLFEYFSETQRNKGNFPGRFSGRQFSNSRSEMNVSTLELGDSALYLCASSLDGDLSTEAFFGQGTRLTVV.

The chain is built from TRBV6-1 and TRBJ1-1; TRBD1 matches at 8 bases. CDR3 length equals 16 residues. The V gene end was trimmed by 5 bases and the J gene end by 5 bases; junction bases not matched to a gene: 13. Germline V CDR1 and CDR2: MNHNS, SASEGT. In nucleotides, the CDR3 is TGTGCCAGCAGTCCAAGGACAGGGCCCGGTAGAACTGAAGCTTTCTTT. This sequence encodes CASSPRTGPGRTEAFF.

This clonotype has at least ten counts. The V gene is TRBV28, the J gene TRBJ2-3; D is undetermined. V dropped 4 bases and J dropped 2 bases, with 16 bases sitting between them. This CDR3 has 16 amino acids. The germline gives CDR1 MDHEN, CDR2 SYDVKM. For the CDR3, the DNA is TGTGCCAGCAGTTCCCGGGCCTCGACAAACACAGATACGCAGTATTTT. Translation gives CASSSRASTNTDTQYF.

There are a few counts of this clonotype. The V gene is TRBV11-2, the J gene TRBJ1-3; D is uncertain. The CDR3 extends over 15 amino acids. The germline V gene encodes CDR1 SGHAT and CDR2 FQNNGV. Trimming removed 1 base at V and 0 bases at J, with 7 bases between. The CDR3 DNA follows: TGTGCCAGCAGCTTAGCCGGCGACTCTGGAAACACCATATATTTT. It encodes CASSLAGDSGNTIYF. The whole variable domain, remainder taken from reference TRBV11-2 and TRBJ1-3, is EAGVAQSPRYKIIEKRQSVAFWCNPISGHATLYWYQQILGQGPKLLIQFQNNGVVDDSQLPKDRFSAERLKGVDSTLKIQPAKLEDSAVYLCASSLAGDSGNTIYFGEGSWLTVV.

This clonotype turned up a few times. V gene TRBV4-1 combines with J gene TRBJ2-5; TRBD2 matches at 12 bases. The CDR3 covers 16 residues. CDR1 and CDR2 from the germline V gene are MGHRA and YSYEKL. Trimming at V came to 4 bases and at J to 5 bases, leaving 8 bases not matched to a gene. Written as DNA, the CDR3 is TGCGCCAGCAGCCCATTTCGGACTAGCGGGGACGAGACCCAGTACTTC. Protein sequence: CASSPFRTSGDETQYF.

The chain couples TRBV28 to TRBJ2-3; TRBD1 agrees at 8 bases. V shed 5 bases and J 4 bases; nucleotides not matched to a gene: 11. Germline V gene lookup returns CDR1 MDHEN and CDR2 SYDVKM. This CDR3 is built from 16 residues. The CDR3 DNA sequence: TGTGCCAGCAGTGAGTATAGGACAGGGAGATCAGATACGCAGTATTTT. Residues: CASSEYRTGRSDTQYF.

The sample holds many counts of this clonotype. The chain recombines TRBV2 with TRBJ2-7; 14 bases match TRBD2. Germline V lookup: CDR1 SNHLY, CDR2 FYNNEI. The CDR3 has 16 residues. V lost 0 bases to trimming and J lost 2 bases; unmatched junction nucleotides: 0. The CDR3 DNA is TGTGCCAGCAGTGAAGCGGGACTAGCGGGAGCCTACGAGCAGTACTTC. Amino acid sequence: CASSEAGLAGAYEQYF.

This clonotype was recorded only once. V and J are TRBV28 and TRBJ2-5; tentatively, D is TRBD1 (6 bases). The CDR3 loop spans 15 amino acids. CDR1 and CDR2 from the germline V gene are MDHEN and SYDVKM. The V gene lost 8 bases and the J gene lost 2 bases, with 18 bases spanning the gap. DNA of the CDR3: TGTGCCAGCGTCTCCCCCGGGACAAAACAAGAGACCCAGTACTTC. Its protein is CASVSPGTKQETQYF.

The rearrangement links TRBV20-1 to TRBJ2-3; D perhaps matches TRBD2 (6 bases). V was clipped by 1 base and J by 0 bases, with 17 bases between them. Germline values: CDR1 DFQATT, CDR2 SNEGSKA (reference sequence). The CDR3 is 17 amino acids. The CDR3 DNA reads as TGCAGTGCTAGAGGGCCCGGGACTTACGCTAGCACAGATACGCAGTATTTT. This sequence encodes CSARGPGTYASTDTQYF.

This rearrangement joins TRBV27 to TRBJ1-4, with D possibly TRBD1 on 5 matching bases. V was shortened by 6 bases and J by 4 bases, with 15 bases between the two germline ends. Germline V gene data show CDR1 as MNHEY and CDR2 as SMNVEV (reference sequence). This CDR3 is built from 15 residues. CDR3 loop: CASSPWGRFNEKLFF. DNA of the CDR3: TGTGCCAGCAGCCCATGGGGACGGTTTAATGAAAAACTGTTTTTT.

This clonotype was detected only a few times. The genes are TRBV18 and TRBJ1-4, with D perhaps matching TRBD1 (6 bases). The CDR3 contains 14 residues. The germline V and J ends were trimmed by 6 bases and 3 bases, with 11 bases remaining between them. CDR1 and CDR2 from the germline V gene are KGHSH and LQKENI. The CDR3 is CASSGATANEKLFF. The CDR3 region has the DNA TGTGCCAGCTCGGGGGCTACGGCTAATGAAAAACTGTTTTTT.

This clonotype has more than one count but fewer than ten. CDR3 amino acids: CASRGFPTGGPDTQYF. CDR3 in DNA: TGTGCCAGCAGAGGATTTCCGACAGGGGGCCCAGATACGCAGTATTTT. The chain couples TRBV2 to TRBJ2-3; 10 bases fit TRBD1. V shed 6 bases, J shed 4 bases, and the junction held 10 bases outside the gene matches. Germline CDR1 is SNHLY and CDR2 is FYNNEI. CDR3 length: 16 residues.

This clonotype was detected only a few times. This rearrangement joins TRBV29-1 to TRBJ2-7, with TRBD2 matching 9 bases. CDR3 size: 13 residues. J lost 4 bases, V lost 5 bases, and 6 bases had no gene match. Germline CDR1 SQVTM, CDR2 ANQGSEA. CDR3 amino acids: CSVLAGGEYEQYF. For the CDR3, the DNA is TGCAGCGTTCTCGCGGGAGGGGAATACGAGCAGTACTTC.

This clonotype was counted only a few times. The rearrangement links TRBV27 to TRBJ1-6; D is ambiguous. This CDR3 region has 16 residues. Germline CDR1 and CDR2: MNHEY and SMNVEV (reference sequence). Trimming left V 3 bases short and J 8 bases short, with 17 bases between. CDR3 sequence: CASSFDGVGSYSPLHF. The CDR3 coding sequence is TGTGCCAGCAGTTTTGACGGGGTGGGAAGTTATTCACCCCTCCACTTT.

A few counts support this clonotype. This chain uses TRBV18 with TRBJ2-7, with D perhaps matching TRBD1 or TRBD2 (5 bases each). This CDR3 spans 14 amino acids. CDR1 KGHSH and CDR2 LQKENI come from the germline V gene. V lost 5 bases and J lost 2, with 13 bases in between. The CDR3 DNA sequence: TGTGCCAGCTCAGAGCCGGGACGGGCCTACGAGCAGTACTTC. Its translation: CASSEPGRAYEQYF.